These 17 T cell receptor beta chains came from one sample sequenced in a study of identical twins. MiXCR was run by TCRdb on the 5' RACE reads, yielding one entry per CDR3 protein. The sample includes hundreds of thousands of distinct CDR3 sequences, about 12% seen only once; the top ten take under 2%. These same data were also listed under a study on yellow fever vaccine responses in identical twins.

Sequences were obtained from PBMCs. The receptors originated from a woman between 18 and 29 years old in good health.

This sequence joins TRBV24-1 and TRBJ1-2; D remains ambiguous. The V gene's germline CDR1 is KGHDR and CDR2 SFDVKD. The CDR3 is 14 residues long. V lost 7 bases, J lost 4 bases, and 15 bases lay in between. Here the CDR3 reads CATSTPATAYGYTF. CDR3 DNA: TGTGCCACCAGCACACCGGCGACTGCCTATGGCTACACCTTC.

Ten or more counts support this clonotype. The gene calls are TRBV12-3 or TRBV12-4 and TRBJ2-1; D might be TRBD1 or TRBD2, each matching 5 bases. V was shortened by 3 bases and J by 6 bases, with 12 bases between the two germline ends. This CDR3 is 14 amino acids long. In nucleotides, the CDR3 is TGTGCCAGCAGTTTCGACGTAGGGACCAATGAGCAGTTCTTC. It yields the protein CASSFDVGTNEQFF.

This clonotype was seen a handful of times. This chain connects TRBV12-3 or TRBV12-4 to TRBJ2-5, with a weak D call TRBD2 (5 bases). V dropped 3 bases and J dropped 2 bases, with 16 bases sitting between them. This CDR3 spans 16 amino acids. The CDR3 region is CASSFLRVGGQETQYF. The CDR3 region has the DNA TGTGCCAGCAGTTTTTTGAGAGTGGGCGGGCAAGAGACCCAGTACTTC.

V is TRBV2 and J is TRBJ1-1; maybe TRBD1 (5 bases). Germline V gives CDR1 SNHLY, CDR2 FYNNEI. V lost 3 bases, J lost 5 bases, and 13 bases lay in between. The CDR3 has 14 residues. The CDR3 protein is CASSDGQGKTEAFF. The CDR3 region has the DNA TGTGCCAGCAGTGATGGGCAGGGAAAAACTGAAGCTTTCTTT.

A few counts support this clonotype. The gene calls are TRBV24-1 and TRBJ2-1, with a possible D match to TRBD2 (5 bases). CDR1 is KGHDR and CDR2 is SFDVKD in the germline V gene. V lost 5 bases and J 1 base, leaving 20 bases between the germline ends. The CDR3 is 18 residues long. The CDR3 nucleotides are TGTGCCACCAGTGCCCGACCAGATCGGGGTGGGTCCTACAATGAGCAGTTCTTC. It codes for CATSARPDRGGSYNEQFF.

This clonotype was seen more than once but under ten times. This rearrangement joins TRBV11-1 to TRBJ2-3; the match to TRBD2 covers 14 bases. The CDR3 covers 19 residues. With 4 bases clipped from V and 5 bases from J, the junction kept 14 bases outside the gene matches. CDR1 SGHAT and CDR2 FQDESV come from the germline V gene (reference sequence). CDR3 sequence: CASSYKGGTSGRGRDTQYF. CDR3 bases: TGTGCCAGCAGCTATAAGGGGGGGACTAGCGGGAGAGGAAGAGATACGCAGTATTTT.

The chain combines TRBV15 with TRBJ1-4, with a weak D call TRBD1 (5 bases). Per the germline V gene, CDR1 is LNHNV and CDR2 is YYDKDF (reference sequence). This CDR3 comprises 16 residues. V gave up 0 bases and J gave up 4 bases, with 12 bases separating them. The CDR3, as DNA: TGTGCCACCAGCAGAGAGCCAGGGCCCAGTAATGAAAAACTGTTTTTT. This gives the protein CATSREPGPSNEKLFF.

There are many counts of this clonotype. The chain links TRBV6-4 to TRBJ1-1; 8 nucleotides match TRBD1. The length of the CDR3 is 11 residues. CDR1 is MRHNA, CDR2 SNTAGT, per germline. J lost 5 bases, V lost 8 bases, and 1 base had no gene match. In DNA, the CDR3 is TGTGCCAGCCGACAGGGGACTGAAGCTTTCTTT. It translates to CASRQGTEAFF.

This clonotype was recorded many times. The DNA of the CDR3 is TGTGCCAGCAGCGAGAGGACAGGGTCCCCAGAATGGCCCCAGCATTTT. Its protein product is CASSERTGSPEWPQHF. The chain has TRBV2 and TRBJ1-5; 8 positions agree with TRBD1. There are 16 residues in the CDR3. Per the germline V gene, CDR1 is SNHLY and CDR2 is FYNNEI. The V gene end was trimmed by 6 bases and the J gene end by 9 bases; junction bases not matched to a gene: 16.

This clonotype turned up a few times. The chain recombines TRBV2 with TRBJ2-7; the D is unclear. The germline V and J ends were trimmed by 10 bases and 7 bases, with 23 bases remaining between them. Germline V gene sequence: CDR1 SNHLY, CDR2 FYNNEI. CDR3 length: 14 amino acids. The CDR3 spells CATEDSLTSREQYF. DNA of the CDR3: TGTGCCACAGAAGATTCGCTCACCTCGCGGGAGCAGTACTTC.

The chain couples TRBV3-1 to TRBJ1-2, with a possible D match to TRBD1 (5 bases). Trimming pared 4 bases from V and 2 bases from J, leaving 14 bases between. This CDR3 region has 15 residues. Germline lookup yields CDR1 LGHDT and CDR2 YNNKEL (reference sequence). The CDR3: CASSLSRVSNYGYTF. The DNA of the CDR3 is TGTGCCAGCAGCCTTAGCAGGGTTTCCAACTATGGCTACACCTTC.

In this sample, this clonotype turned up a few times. In nucleotides, the CDR3 is TGCGCCAGCAGCGGGGGGGGGCCAAAAGGGAGCTACGAGCAGTACTTC. This gives the protein CASSGGGPKGSYEQYF. The chain links TRBV4-1 to TRBJ2-7, with a weak D call TRBD2 (7 bases). Germline V gives CDR1 MGHRA, CDR2 YSYEKL. The CDR3 runs to 16 residues. The V gene lost 5 bases and the J gene lost 3 bases, with 20 bases spanning the gap.

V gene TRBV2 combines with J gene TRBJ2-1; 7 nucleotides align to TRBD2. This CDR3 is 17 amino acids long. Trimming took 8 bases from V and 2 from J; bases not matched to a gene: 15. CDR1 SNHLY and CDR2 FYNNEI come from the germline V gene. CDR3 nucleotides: TGTGCCAGCCCCCTCACGGGTGCGGGACTACCCTACAATGAGCAGTTCTTC. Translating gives CASPLTGAGLPYNEQFF.

CDR3 region: CASSYSIKDEQFF. In DNA form, the CDR3 reads TGTGCCAGCAGTTACTCGATCAAGGACGAGCAGTTCTTC. The chain joins TRBV6-5 to TRBJ2-1; no firm D call. The germline V and J ends were trimmed by 0 bases and 10 bases, with 10 bases remaining between them. CDR3 length: 13 residues. Per germline, CDR1 MNHEY and CDR2 SVGAGI.

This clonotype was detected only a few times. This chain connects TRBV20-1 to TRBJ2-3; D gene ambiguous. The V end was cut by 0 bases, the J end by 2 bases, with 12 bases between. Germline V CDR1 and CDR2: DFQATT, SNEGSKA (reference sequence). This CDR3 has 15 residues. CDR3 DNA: TGCAGTGCTAGAGATCAGAAGCGTTACACAGATACGCAGTATTTT. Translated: CSARDQKRYTDTQYF.

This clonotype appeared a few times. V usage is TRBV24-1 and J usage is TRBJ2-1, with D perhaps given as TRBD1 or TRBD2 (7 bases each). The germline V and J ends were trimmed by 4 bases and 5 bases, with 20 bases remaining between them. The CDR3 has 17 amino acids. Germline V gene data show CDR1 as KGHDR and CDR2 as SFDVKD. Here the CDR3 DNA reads TGTGCCACCAGTGAGACAGGGAGGGCGGGCCTTCACAATGAGCAGTTCTTC. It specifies CATSETGRAGLHNEQFF.

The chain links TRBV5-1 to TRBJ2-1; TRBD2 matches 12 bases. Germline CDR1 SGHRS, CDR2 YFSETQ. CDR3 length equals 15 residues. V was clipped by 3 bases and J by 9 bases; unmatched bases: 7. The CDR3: CASSSTSGRSFEQFF. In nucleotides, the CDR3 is TGCGCCAGCAGCTCGACTAGCGGGAGATCATTTGAGCAGTTCTTC.